The entry that follows covers one T cell receptor (beta chain) sequence. As yet, its antigen is unknown. The PCR had 60 Vbeta and 13 Jbeta primers. Assay: immunoSEQ multiplex PCR; the TCRdb copy retains only in-frame clones and omits some. The repertoire holds about 190,000 clones, with about 85% as singletons. V shed 3 bases, J shed 4 bases, and the junction held 5 bases outside the gene matches. CDR1 KGHSH and CDR2 LQKENI come from the germline V gene. CDR3 size: 15 residues. These data belong to a study of cytomegalovirus exposure and HLA in healthy donors. The overall study: Most genotyped donors, about four fifths of about 400, had Caucasian-associated genetic ancestry.

Overall study results and limits: It was taken for granted in presence/absence analyses that sequencing depth across donors was roughly uniform. Productive status was seen about 90% or about 30% of the time for most TCR beta V segments in an earlier analysis. Cytomegalovirus association was listed for around 180 TCR beta chains.

This clonotype was obtained from a woman aged 45-65 years in good health and CMV-seropositive. J is TRBJ1-4 and V is TRBV18; 7 positions match TRBD1. What was sequenced was PBMCs. CDR3 in amino acids: CASSPVGQFNEKLFF. CDR3 DNA sequence: TGTGCCAGCTCACCGGTGGGACAGTTTAATGAAAAACTGTTTTTT.